This T cell receptor (beta chain) was obtained from a study of T cells in Graves' hyperthyroidism and ophthalmopathy. CDR1 is MNHNS, CDR2 SASEGT, per germline. The CDR3 runs to 16 residues. V shed 5 bases and J 4 bases; nucleotides not matched to a gene: 11. RNA transcripts served as the template for amplifying TCR beta CDR3 regions. When the TCR CDR3 underwent first-round RT-PCR, the HTBI primer set was used. TCRdb re-derived calls from the multiplex PCR reads in MiXCR, one entry per CDR3 protein. The profile shows hundreds of thousands of distinct CDR3 sequences, roughly 13% of them singletons. Regarding the study as a whole: Using 13 V-J features, a model discriminated ophthalmopathy from stable hyperthyroidism. Blood also carried most thyroid clonotypes expanded above 0.001.

Patients were excluded because of uncontrolled infection, other autoimmune disease, pregnancy or lactation. Note on this clonotype: As yet, its antigen is unknown. Just one base apart from a much larger clone, this may be a read error. This is likely a read error, given that the CDR3 carries no conserved phenylalanine or tryptophan at its end.

This sequence was found in a woman aged 40 to 49 with Graves' ophthalmopathy. The rearrangement uses TRBV6-1 and TRBJ2-5; TRBD1 agrees at 9 bases. Sequenced sample: blood. CDR3 in amino acids: CASSTAPGQGGETQYL. In DNA form, the CDR3 reads TGTGCCAGCAGTACCGCCCCGGGACAGGGTGGAGAGACCCAGTACTTA.